The source of this TCR beta chain is a study of blood T cells in healthy people across ages. Findings and caveats of the study: PBMCs that were unsorted prevented a conclusive naive versus antigen-experienced comparison. For the donors, CMV status was unknown and possibly confounded expanded clonotype changes.

Ten milliliters of peripheral blood were drawn from each donor into EDTA-treated tubes. CDR1 is SGHAT, CDR2 FQNNGV, per germline. CDR3 length equals 18 residues. V lost 5 bases to trimming and J lost 0 bases; unmatched junction nucleotides: 15. Ten or more counts support this clonotype. Its matching antigen is unknown. Then a second PCR, running roughly 7 to 11 cycles, was carried out with a sample-barcoded 5' primer and a J-beta primer mix. TCRdb ran MiXCR on the 5' RACE reads and lists one entry per CDR3 protein. This sample has 710,000 or so distinct CDR3 sequences, with around 32% found just once. Material: blood. The clonotype was recovered from a woman aged 80 or older in good health. The genes are TRBV11-2 and TRBJ1-2, with 7 bases identical to TRBD1. The CDR3 DNA sequence: TGTGCCAGCAGCGGCGTGGGCCACAGGGGTACAGCTAACTATGGCTACACCTTC. Encoded protein: CASSGVGHRGTANYGYTF.